These T cell receptor beta chains were read from a single sample in a study of T cell changes during pregnancy in multiple sclerosis. Assay used: immunoSEQ multiplex PCR; TCRdb lists only in-frame clones, some missing. The sample includes approximately 41,000 clones, around 90% of them seen just once. The source was CD4+ T cells from peripheral blood mononuclear cells, collected in the second trimester of pregnancy. Source of these receptors: a female donor with multiple sclerosis, enrolled in a pregnancy study. Each CDR3 is given with its conserved first and last residue. A D gene is named only where the DNA matches it firmly. Only part of the rows carry a size: once, few, many, or a class if the clone is expanded.

TRBJ1-4 TRBD1 TRBV15 NA CATSRGTTGGHEKLFF TGTGCCACCAGCAGAGGTACAACAGGGGGCCATGAAAAACTGTTTTTT
TRBJ2-3 TRBD2 TRBV6-1 NA CAVWRGGAGDTQYF TGTGCCGTCTGGCGGGGGGGGGCAGGGGATACGCAGTATTTT
TRBJ2-1 TRBD1 TRBV10-3 NA CATGGQGYNEQFF TGTGCCACCGGGGGACAGGGGTACAATGAGCAGTTCTTC
TRBJ2-7 TRBD2 TRBV5-4 NA CASSLVGRGTEQYF TGTGCCAGCAGCTTGGTTGGGCGGGGGACCGAGCAGTACTTC
TRBJ2-3 TRBD1 TRBV18 NA CASSPGGTGKRDTQYF TGTGCCAGCTCACCAGGGGGGACAGGGAAAAGAGATACGCAGTATTTT
TRBJ1-5 TRBD1 TRBV27 NA CASSYLGQGVGGNQPQHF TGTGCCAGCAGTTACCTGGGACAGGGGGTTGGAGGCAATCAGCCCCAGCATTTT
TRBJ2-7 TRBD2 TRBV19 NA CASSIRSGGTEQYF TGTGCCAGTAGTATAAGGTCGGGAGGGACCGAGCAGTACTTC
TRBJ2-7 TRBD1 TRBV25-1 NA CASSVPGQGAHEQYF TGTGCCAGCAGTGTTCCGGGACAGGGGGCCCACGAGCAGTACTTC
TRBJ1-2 NA TRBV14 few CASSQTNGYTF TGTGCCAGCAGCCAGACTAATGGCTACACCTTC
TRBJ2-1 NA TRBV11-2 NA CASSPRIGGGGGYNEQFF TGTGCCAGCAGCCCACGAATCGGTGGGGGGGGCGGTTACAATGAGCAGTTCTTC
TRBJ2-4 NA TRBV5-5 NA CASSFWVGLEKNIQYF TGTGCCAGCAGCTTTTGGGTTGGACTCGAAAAAAACATTCAGTACTTC
TRBJ2-5 TRBD2 TRBV7-2 NA CASSLGGRGTQYF TGTGCCAGCAGCTTAGGCGGGAGGGGGACCCAGTACTTC
TRBJ2-7 NA TRBV19 NA CASSIGTETHEQYF TGTGCCAGTAGTATAGGAACAGAGACCCACGAGCAGTACTTC
TRBJ2-1 NA TRBV27 NA CASRTFLRAPNEQFF TGTGCCAGCAGAACTTTTCTGCGGGCCCCCAATGAGCAGTTCTTC
TRBJ1-4 TRBD1 TRBV5-1 NA CASSGTGGNVNEKLFF TGCGCCAGCAGCGGGACAGGGGGCAATGTTAATGAAAAACTGTTTTTT
TRBJ2-7 TRBD1 TRBV5-6 few CASSLVGDRPSYEQYF TGTGCCAGCAGCTTGGTAGGGGACAGGCCATCCTACGAGCAGTACTTC
TRBJ2-5 TRBD1 TRBV9 NA CASSARDRDQETQYF TGTGCCAGCAGCGCCCGGGACAGGGACCAAGAGACCCAGTACTTC
TRBJ2-5 TRBD2 TRBV5-1 NA CASSLVFLPSGIETQYF TGCGCCAGCAGCTTGGTCTTTTTGCCTAGCGGGATAGAGACCCAGTACTTC
TRBJ2-3 NA TRBV7-6 once CASSSPTSKDTQYF TGTGCCAGCAGCTCCCCCACTAGCAAAGATACGCAGTATTTT
TRBJ2-7 TRBD2 TRBV7-2 NA CASSRNPGLAGAYEQYF TGTGCCAGCAGCCGAAACCCGGGACTAGCGGGAGCGTACGAGCAGTACTTC
TRBJ2-1 TRBD2 TRBV28 once CASSTSGASGINEQFF TGTGCCAGCTCAACTTCGGGGGCTAGCGGGATTAATGAGCAGTTCTTC
TRBJ2-1 TRBD1 TRBV2 NA CASHRADRGSYNEQFF TGTGCCAGCCATAGAGCCGACAGGGGCTCCTACAATGAGCAGTTCTTC
TRBJ2-7 TRBD2 TRBV13 NA CASSHSGTSGAEQYF TGTGCCAGCAGCCACTCCGGGACTAGCGGTGCCGAGCAGTACTTC
TRBJ2-7 TRBD1 TRBV18 NA CASSRDRVGNEQYF TGTGCCAGCTCACGGGACAGGGTCGGAAACGAGCAGTACTTC
TRBJ1-1 NA TRBV9 once CASSVTGTMNTEAFF TGTGCCAGCAGCGTTACCGGGACAATGAACACTGAAGCTTTCTTT
TRBJ1-4 NA TRBV15 NA CATSREGRSNEKLFF TGTGCCACCAGCAGAGAGGGCAGATCTAATGAAAAACTGTTTTTT
TRBJ2-3 NA TRBV9 NA CASSVGLSVADTQYF TGTGCCAGCAGCGTAGGCCTGTCAGTCGCAGATACGCAGTATTTT
TRBJ2-7 NA TRBV15 NA CATSRAGYEQYF TGTGCCACCAGCAGGGCGGGCTACGAGCAGTACTTC
TRBJ2-3 NA TRBV6-6 NA CASEEAAPTDTQYF TGTGCCAGCGAAGAGGCAGCCCCCACAGATACGCAGTATTTT
TRBJ1-2 TRBD1 TRBV5-1 NA CASGTGTGGLYGYAF TGCGCCAGCGGGACCGGGACAGGGGGACTGTATGGCTACGCCTTC
TRBJ2-3 NA TRBV10-3 NA CAISGSVADRDTQYF TGTGCCATCAGTGGGTCAGTGGCCGACAGAGATACGCAGTATTTT
TRBJ1-4 TRBD1 TRBV2 NA CASIRGLVNEKLFF TGTGCCAGCATCAGGGGGCTCGTTAATGAAAAACTGTTTTTT